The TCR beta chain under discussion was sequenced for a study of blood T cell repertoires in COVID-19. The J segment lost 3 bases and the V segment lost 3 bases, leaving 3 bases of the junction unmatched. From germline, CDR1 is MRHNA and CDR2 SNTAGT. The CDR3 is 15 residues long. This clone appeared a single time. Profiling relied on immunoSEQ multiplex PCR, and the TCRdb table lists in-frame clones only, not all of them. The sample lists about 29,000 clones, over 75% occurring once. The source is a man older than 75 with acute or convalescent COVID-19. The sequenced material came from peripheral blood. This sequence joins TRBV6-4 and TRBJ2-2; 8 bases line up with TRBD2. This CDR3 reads CASSEDGGDTGELFF. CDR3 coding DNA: TGTGCCAGCAGTGAAGACGGGGGGGACACCGGGGAGCTGTTTTTT.